The T cell receptor (beta chain) described here comes from a study of Ad26.COV2.S vaccination and SARS-CoV-2 variants. The V gene lost 2 bases and the J gene lost 4 bases, with 12 bases spanning the gap. The CDR3 sequence is 15 residues long. Germline loops: CDR1 MNHEY, CDR2 SVGAGI. The treatment: around 19 received Ad26.COV2.S at low or high dose, single or two shots; 5 received placebo; per-sample allocation not given. Day 63 after the first injection of vaccine or placebo was the sampling time. Study-wide results and caveats: Placebo recipients trailed vaccine recipients in spike-specific TCR breadth. Those who received vaccine or placebo ended up with similar non-spike TCR breadth.

This clone has more than one count but fewer than ten. Antigen: not known. The protocol was immunoSEQ multiplex PCR, while the TCRdb copy is restricted to in-frame clones and leaves out a portion. Of about 280,000 clones in the sample, about 90% were seen once. The TCR was taken from a person between 18 and 65 years old who received the Ad26.COV2.S COVID-19 vaccine or a placebo. Here the sequenced sample was peripheral blood, taken in a trial of Ad26.COV2.S vaccine versus placebo. The chain employs TRBV6-5 and TRBJ1-5, with a weak D call TRBD1 (5 bases). CDR3 amino acids: CASSYDHRSNQPQHF. The DNA of the CDR3 is TGTGCCAGCAGTTACGACCACAGGAGTAATCAGCCCCAGCATTTT.